This T cell receptor (beta chain) was captured by sequencing in a study of molecular identifiers for immune sequencing clone quantification. This clonotype was seen many times. V was trimmed by 0 bases and J by 5 bases, leaving 14 bases between them. The CDR3 extends over 15 amino acids. Germline V CDR1 and CDR2: LGHNA, YSLEER. It was with previously described methods and listed TCR primers that bulk TCR libraries were made. TCRdb re-analysed the PCR reads in MiXCR, keeping a single row per CDR3 protein. The sample has about 640,000 distinct CDR3 sequences, 20% seen once. The chain couples TRBV4-3 to TRBJ2-7; no firm D call. This clonotype was obtained from a human donor in good health. Some libraries in this study had Jurkat cell RNA spiked in. The sequencing sample was made of naive CD8+ T cells from blood, with Jurkat cell RNA spiked in. The subset was: FACS-sorted CD8+CD4-CCR7+CD45RA+ naive T cells. Here the CDR3 DNA reads TGCGCCAGCAGCCAAGATCCGAAAACCTACCACGAGCAGTACTTC. Amino acid sequence: CASSQDPKTYHEQYF.